This is a list of T cell receptor beta chains from one sample in a study of cytomegalovirus exposure and HLA in healthy donors. Method: immunoSEQ multiplex PCR; TCRdb's copy keeps in-frame clones and lacks some. The table lists 85,000 to 100,000 clones, under 80% of them singletons, with 7% to 9% in the top ten. Sequencing was performed on PBMCs. These receptors were obtained from a man aged 35-49 years in good health and CMV-seropositive. CDR3s leave out the opening cysteine and the closing phenylalanine or tryptophan.

J | V | CDR3
TRBJ2-3 | TRBV6-5 | ASSYTTGGTDTQY
TRBJ2-2 | TRBV11-2 | ASSAGQAGTGELF
TRBJ2-7 | TRBV5-1 | ASSPGLAVYEQY
TRBJ1-5 | TRBV28 | ASSLLSGRNQPQH
TRBJ1-4 | TRBV5-4 | ASSLDRYNEKLF
TRBJ2-7 | TRBV5-1 | ASSLDLGVYEQY
TRBJ1-1 | TRBV19 | ASSSRTVWNTEAF
TRBJ2-6 | TRBV28 | ASSIRGLGANVLT
TRBJ1-1 | TRBV10-3 | AIGGTGGAEAF
TRBJ2-7 | TRBV4-1 | ASSQVTAGLAWEQY
TRBJ2-7 | TRBV4-3 | ASSQGLAGMNEQY
TRBJ2-7 | TRBV29-1 | SVFGADTSYEQY
TRBJ2-7 | TRBV18 | ASSTSGSSASEQY
TRBJ2-5 | TRBV29-1 | SQSGQGSETQY
TRBJ2-4 | TRBV19 | ASSYRPGQGDIQY
TRBJ2-5 | TRBV19 | ASSIRDSQETQY
TRBJ2-5 | TRBV4-1 | ASRPPGLAGLETQY
. | TRBV7-8 | ASSYSSGRVYEQY
TRBJ2-1 | TRBV7-9 | ASSLGQGVRNEQF
TRBJ1-1 | TRBV6-5 | ASSYGRGRRTEAF
TRBJ1-2 | TRBV7-2 | ASNKGGPNYGYT
TRBJ2-3 | TRBV7-9 | ASSSRTSGTDTQY
TRBJ1-5 | TRBV28 | ASSLRTGNQPQH
TRBJ2-7 | TRBV19 | ASKLAGHSYEQY
TRBJ2-6 | TRBV6-5 | ASQQGPGANVLT
TRBJ2-7 | TRBV6-5 | ASSYFAGSSYEQY
TRBJ2-7 | TRBV11-2 | ASSLGTGVRREQY
TRBJ2-5 | TRBV15 | ATSSFGAGAGETQY
TRBJ2-7 | TRBV25-1 | ASSLLNQDRAHYEQY
TRBJ2-7 | TRBV7-6 | ASSSGGASGRAALQY
TRBJ1-5 | TRBV2 | ASRLDRARNQPQH
TRBJ2-5 | TRBV10-2 | ASSDPSLGVETQY
. | TRBV5-5 | ASSLDSGGAYEQY
TRBJ2-7 | TRBV6-5 | ASRSDRRSSYEQY
TRBJ1-2 | TRBV15 | ATSRDRGGVISGYT
TRBJ2-5 | TRBV7-9 | ASSDNHRDRGSRGETQY
TRBJ2-1 | TRBV4-1 | ASSQELEGQQF
TRBJ1-2 | TRBV6-6 | ASSGQGRVNGYT
TRBJ2-7 | TRBV18 | ASSLGTPRYEQY
TRBJ1-1 | TRBV6-5 | ASSYSRGGNTEAF
TRBJ2-3 | TRBV10-1 | ASSREGTDTQY
TRBJ1-5 | TRBV15 | ATSLGVSNQPQH
TRBJ2-7 | TRBV6-5 | ASSLNRGLDEQY
TRBJ2-7 | TRBV11-2 | ASSFGQGPYEQY
TRBJ2-1 | TRBV7-2 | ASSFPSRAQF
TRBJ2-5 | TRBV6-4 | ASSRGSGETQY
TRBJ2-3 | TRBV19 | ASSIDPRGVSTDTQY
TRBJ2-1 | TRBV28 | ASSTGTSRGEQF
TRBJ2-2 | TRBV6-5 | ASGASGYTGELF
TRBJ1-3 | TRBV5-1 | ASSLTDAGNTIY
TRBJ2-7 | TRBV28 | ASSPRGFSYEQY
TRBJ2-3 | TRBV7-6 | ASSALAGGVDTQY
TRBJ2-7 | TRBV9 | ASSVAPVRQRGSYEQY
TRBJ2-3 | TRBV7-2 | ASSLGFGGPSTDTQY
TRBJ2-5 | TRBV2 | ASSEAGQRETQY
TRBJ2-7 | TRBV18 | ASSPKGIGEQY
TRBJ2-7 | TRBV12-5 | ASGLTAGTRTSYEQY
TRBJ2-3 | TRBV7-6 | ASSLSPGEDTQY